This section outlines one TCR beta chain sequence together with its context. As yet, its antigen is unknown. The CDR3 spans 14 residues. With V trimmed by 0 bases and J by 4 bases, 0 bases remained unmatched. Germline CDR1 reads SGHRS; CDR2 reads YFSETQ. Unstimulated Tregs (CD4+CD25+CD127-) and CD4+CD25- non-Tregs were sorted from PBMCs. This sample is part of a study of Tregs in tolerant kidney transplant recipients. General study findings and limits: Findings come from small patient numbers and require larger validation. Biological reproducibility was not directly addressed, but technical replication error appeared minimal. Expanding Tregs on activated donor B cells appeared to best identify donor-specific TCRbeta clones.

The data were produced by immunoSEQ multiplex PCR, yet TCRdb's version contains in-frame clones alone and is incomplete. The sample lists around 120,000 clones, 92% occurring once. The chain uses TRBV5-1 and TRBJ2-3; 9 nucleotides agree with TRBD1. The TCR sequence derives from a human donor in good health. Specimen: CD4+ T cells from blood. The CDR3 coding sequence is TGCGCCAGCAGCTTGGGACAGGGGGCAGATACGCAGTATTTT. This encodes CASSLGQGADTQYF.